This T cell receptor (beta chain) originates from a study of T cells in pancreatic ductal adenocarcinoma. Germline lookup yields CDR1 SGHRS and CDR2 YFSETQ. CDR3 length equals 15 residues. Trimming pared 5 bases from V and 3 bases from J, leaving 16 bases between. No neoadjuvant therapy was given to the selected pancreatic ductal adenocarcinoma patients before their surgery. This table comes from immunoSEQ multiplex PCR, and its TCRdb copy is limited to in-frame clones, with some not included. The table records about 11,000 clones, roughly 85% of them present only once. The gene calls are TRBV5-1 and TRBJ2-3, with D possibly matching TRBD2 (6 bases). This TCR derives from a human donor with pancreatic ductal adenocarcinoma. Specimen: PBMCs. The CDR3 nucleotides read TGCGCCAGCAGAAACACCGCCGGGACTACAGATACGCAGTATTTT. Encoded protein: CASRNTAGTTDTQYF.